The clone carrying this T cell receptor beta chain was picked up a small number of times. The antigen is not known. Looked up from germline, CDR1 is MNHEY and CDR2 is SMNVEV (reference sequence). V lost 6 bases to trimming and J lost 0 bases; unmatched junction nucleotides: 4. The CDR3 runs to 15 residues. These data belong to a study of OX40 agonist ivuxolimab in advanced cancers. Study background: Two patients with cutaneous melanoma and one with hepatocellular carcinoma, three in total, showed partial responses. General observations from the study: Clonal expansion from baseline to week 6 occurred in both CD4+ and CD8+ T cells.

The sampling schedule covered blood at baseline, cycle 4 day 1, and cycle 7 day 1. Sequencing was performed with immunoSEQ multiplex PCR; in TCRdb, only in-frame clones are kept and a portion is missing. The sample contains tens of thousands of clones, 85% to 90% of which appear only once. The chain is built from TRBV27 and TRBJ2-7, with 11 nucleotides matching TRBD2. The specimen was CD4+ or CD8+ T cells sorted from blood, collected in a trial of the OX40 agonist ivuxolimab. This TCR was recovered from an adult with an advanced solid tumor such as melanoma, head and neck, liver or kidney cancer. The CDR3 nucleotides read TGTGCCAGCAGAGTAGCGGGAGGGCCCTCCTACGAGCAGTACTTC. Residues: CASRVAGGPSYEQYF.